These 32 T cell receptor beta chains were sequenced from one sample in a study of T cells after yellow fever vaccination. One entry per CDR3 protein, called by TCRdb with MiXCR from the 5' RACE reads. The data hold around 310,000 distinct CDR3 sequences, with 3% to 4.5% observed a single time. The specimen comprised PBMCs, sampled 5 days after the yellow fever booster vaccination. All receptors derive from a man aged 18 to 29 who received the YFV17D yellow fever vaccine.

This clonotype has a handful of counts. The CDR3 coding sequence is TGTGCCAGCAGTTTATTGGGGGGATATGGGGCCAACGTCCTGACTTTC. Encoded protein: CASSLLGGYGANVLTF. The chain joins TRBV27 to TRBJ2-6, with D perhaps matching TRBD2 (6 bases). V lost 1 base and J lost 3, with 10 bases in between. This CDR3 has 16 amino acids. Germline V CDR1 and CDR2: MNHEY, SMNVEV (reference sequence).

This clonotype was seen a handful of times. The chain is built from TRBV25-1 and TRBJ1-5, with 9 nucleotides matching TRBD1. Unmatched junction bases numbered 12, after V lost 6 bases and J lost 9 bases. The CDR3 spans 15 residues. Germline V gene lookup returns CDR1 MGHDK and CDR2 SYGVNS. The CDR3 DNA follows: TGTGCCAGCAGACTTACAGGGGGCCACGCGGGGCCCCAGCATTTT. Protein: CASRLTGGHAGPQHF. The whole variable domain, remainder taken from reference TRBV25-1 and TRBJ1-5, is EADIYQTPRYLVIGTGKKITLECSQTMGHDKMYWYQQDPGMELHLIHYSYGVNSTEKGDLSSESTVSRIRTEHFPLTLESARPSHTSQYLCASRLTGGHAGPQHFGDGTRLSIL.

This clonotype was recorded a few times. CDR3: CASRPPGRNTEAFF. In nucleotides, the CDR3 is TGTGCCAGCAGGCCACCCGGACGGAACACTGAAGCTTTCTTT. The chain couples TRBV12-3 or TRBV12-4 to TRBJ1-1, with D uncertain. The CDR3 covers 14 residues. Trimming removed 6 bases at V and 1 base at J, with 12 bases between.

This chain connects TRBV4-1 to TRBJ2-6; D possibly corresponds to TRBD2 (5 bases). CDR1 is MGHRA and CDR2 is YSYEKL in the germline V gene. This CDR3 contains 16 residues. V dropped 1 base and J dropped 3 bases, with 10 bases sitting between them. The CDR3 reads CASSQGRSYGANVLTF. The CDR3, as DNA: TGCGCCAGCAGCCAAGGGAGGTCTTATGGGGCCAACGTCCTGACTTTC.

This clonotype was observed a few times. The V and J genes are TRBV3-1 and TRBJ1-1; D is possibly TRBD1 (6 bases). In germline, CDR1 is LGHDT, CDR2 YNNKEL (reference sequence). The length of the CDR3 is 15 residues. The V and J ends lost 3 bases and 2 bases respectively, with 13 bases between them. CDR3: CASSQGTYINTEAFF. CDR3 nucleotide sequence: TGTGCCAGCAGCCAGGGGACATACATCAACACTGAAGCTTTCTTT.

The chain links TRBV7-9 to TRBJ1-6; D gene unclear. Trimming pared 1 base from V and 4 bases from J, leaving 8 bases between. This CDR3 comprises 15 residues. Germline CDR1 is SEHNR and CDR2 is FQNEAQ (reference sequence). DNA for the CDR3: TGTGCCAGCAGCTTAGGGTCCGGTTATAATTCACCCCTCCACTTT. It encodes CASSLGSGYNSPLHF.

V and J are TRBV28 and TRBJ1-2; 9 nucleotides agree with TRBD1. The CDR3 has 15 residues. Germline CDR1 reads MDHEN; CDR2 reads SYDVKM. Trimming at V came to 10 bases and at J to 0 bases, leaving 9 bases not matched to a gene. CDR3 in DNA: TGTGCCACAGGGGGACAGGGCAGATCTAACTATGGCTACACCTTC. This translates into CATGGQGRSNYGYTF.

V gene TRBV6-6 combines with J gene TRBJ2-1; D is uncertain. Looked up from germline, CDR1 is MNHNY and CDR2 is SVGAGI (reference sequence). This CDR3 is 13 amino acids long. V was pared by 6 bases and J by 8 bases, with 14 bases between. CDR3 sequence: CASRTQQFDEQFF. The CDR3 region has the DNA TGTGCCAGCAGAACACAGCAGTTTGATGAGCAGTTCTTC.

The V and J genes are TRBV5-1 and TRBJ2-5, with D possibly TRBD2 on 6 matching bases. Per germline, CDR1 SGHRS and CDR2 YFSETQ. The CDR3 length is 15 residues. V lost 0 bases and J 4 bases, leaving 13 bases between the germline ends. This CDR3 is CASSLGLDAVETQYF. CDR3 sequence (DNA): TGCGCCAGCAGCTTGGGACTAGACGCTGTAGAGACCCAGTACTTC.

A few counts support this clonotype. The chain has TRBV5-6 and TRBJ2-7; tentatively, D is TRBD1 (6 bases). In germline, CDR1 is SGHDT, CDR2 YYEEEE. CDR3 length: 13 residues. Between the trimmed V and J ends, which lost 2 bases and 5 bases, there was a span of 11 bases. The CDR3 sequence: CASSFGTGNEQYF. The CDR3 DNA reads as TGTGCCAGCAGCTTCGGCACAGGGAACGAGCAGTACTTC.

This clonotype was observed many times. V and J are TRBV5-1 and TRBJ2-5; D is perhaps TRBD1 or TRBD2 (5 bases each). Germline CDR1 SGHRS, CDR2 YFSETQ. With 4 bases removed from V and 1 base from J, the gap between germline ends came to 8 bases. The CDR3 is 13 residues long. CDR3 in DNA: TGCGCCAGCAGCCGGGACGGCCAAGAGACCCAGTACTTC. Its translation is CASSRDGQETQYF.

This clonotype was seen a few times. J is TRBJ2-7 and V is TRBV19; possible D gene TRBD2, 5 bases. Deletions cut 6 bases from V and 6 bases from J, with 18 bases between. Germline V gives CDR1 LNHDA, CDR2 SQIVND (reference sequence). This CDR3 has 14 residues. The CDR3 region has the DNA TGTGCCAGTAGACCGACCGGAGGTTCTCTCGAGCAGTACGTC. Protein product: CASRPTGGSLEQYV.

The table lists this clonotype with a few counts. A read error may produce the germline difference seen at one junction end. The rearrangement joins TRBV27 to TRBJ2-7; possible D gene TRBD2, 5 bases. This CDR3 is built from 14 residues. Germline V gene lookup returns CDR1 MNHEY and CDR2 SMNVEV (reference sequence). For the CDR3, the DNA is TGCACCAGCAGTTTAGATCGGGACTCCTACGAGCAGTACTTC. Encoded protein: CTSSLDRDSYEQYF.

This clonotype was detected ten times or more. The J gene is TRBJ2-1, the V gene TRBV20-1, with TRBD2 identical over 10 bases. The germline gives CDR1 DFQATT, CDR2 SNEGSKA (reference sequence). The J segment lost 5 bases and the V segment lost 6 bases, leaving 4 bases of the junction unmatched. The CDR3 spans 13 residues. Here the CDR3 reads CSAVGLANNEQFF. As DNA, the CDR3 is TGCAGTGCGGTGGGACTAGCGAACAATGAGCAGTTCTTC.

The table lists this clonotype with many counts. The chain has TRBV6-5 and TRBJ2-2; D unclear. The CDR3 is 18 amino acids. Germline V gives CDR1 MNHEY, CDR2 SVGAGI. V lost 2 bases and J 1 base, leaving 17 bases between the germline ends. In DNA, the CDR3 is TGTGCCAGCAGTTACCCATTGATAGGCAGACTGAACACCGGGGAGCTGTTTTTT. Its translation is CASSYPLIGRLNTGELFF.

This clonotype was picked up a small number of times. The chain joins TRBV4-3 to TRBJ2-1; tentative D call: TRBD1 (5 bases). This CDR3 contains 17 residues. Trimming took off 1 base at V and 2 bases at J, with 15 bases between the two ends. From germline, CDR1 is LGHNA and CDR2 YSLEER. CDR3 bases: TGCGCCAGCAGCCAAGCGTCGACAGAAGCCACCTACAATGAGCAGTTCTTC. Protein sequence: CASSQASTEATYNEQFF.

This clonotype was counted at least ten times. The chain uses TRBV27 and TRBJ2-1; D is unclear. V lost 1 base and J lost 9, with 16 bases in between. The CDR3 runs to 15 residues. The germline V gene encodes CDR1 MNHEY and CDR2 SMNVEV (reference sequence). The CDR3 DNA sequence: TGTGCCAGCAGTTTATTGGCGCCCAAATGGGGTGAGCAGTTCTTC. Its protein is CASSLLAPKWGEQFF.

J is TRBJ2-3 and V is TRBV20-1, with D possibly being TRBD2 (6 bases). Germline V gives CDR1 DFQATT, CDR2 SNEGSKA (reference sequence). The V gene lost 0 bases and the J gene lost 4 bases, with 14 bases spanning the gap. The CDR3 consists of 15 residues. The CDR3 DNA sequence: TGCAGTGCTAGAGACCGGGCGGGGACTTCAGATACGCAGTATTTT. Its protein is CSARDRAGTSDTQYF.

This chain joins TRBV29-1 and TRBJ2-5, with 7 bases fitting TRBD2. The junction had 6 bases not matched to a gene; V was cut back by 7 bases and J by 4 bases. The V gene's germline CDR1 is SQVTM and CDR2 ANQGSEA. CDR3 length: 12 residues. CDR3 sequence (DNA): TGCAGCGGTGTCCGGGAGGCAGAGACCCAGTACTTC. The encoded protein is CSGVREAETQYF.

V and J are TRBV12-3 or TRBV12-4 and TRBJ2-2, with unresolved D. V was cut by 6 bases and J by 6 bases, with 8 bases left in between. The CDR3 has 12 amino acids. The CDR3 spells CASRVLAGELFF. CDR3 sequence (DNA): TGTGCCAGCAGGGTCTTGGCCGGGGAGCTGTTTTTT.

The chain combines TRBV5-1 with TRBJ2-2; TRBD2 is a possible D gene (7 bases). V was pared by 2 bases and J by 0 bases, with 11 bases between. CDR1 is SGHRS and CDR2 is YFSETQ in the germline V gene. The CDR3 runs to 16 residues. In DNA, the CDR3 is TGCGCCAGCAGCTTCGGCGGGGGCCCGAACACCGGGGAGCTGTTTTTT. Its translation: CASSFGGGPNTGELFF.

This clonotype was seen at least ten times. The CDR3 bases are TGTGCCAGTAGGGGGACAGCACAAGAGACCCAGTACTTC. Residues: CASRGTAQETQYF. The V call is TRBV19, the J call TRBJ2-5; 7 nucleotides agree with TRBD1. The junction had 3 bases not matched to a gene; V was cut back by 6 bases and J by 2 bases. CDR3 length: 13 amino acids. Looked up from germline, CDR1 is LNHDA and CDR2 is SQIVND (reference sequence).

The chain joins TRBV7-7 to TRBJ2-2; the D gene could be TRBD1 or TRBD2 (6 bases each). This CDR3 comprises 16 residues. Per the germline V gene, CDR1 is SSHAT and CDR2 is FNYEAQ (reference sequence). In DNA form, the CDR3 reads TGTGCTAGCGGAGACTCCGGGACAATTCACACCGGGGAGCTGTTTTTT. It codes for CASGDSGTIHTGELFF. Complete variable domain (other parts from reference TRBV7-7 and TRBJ2-2): GAGVSQSPRYKVTKRGQDVTLRCDPISSHATLYWYQQALGQGPEFLTYFNYEAQPDKSGLPSDRFSAERPEGSISTLTIQRTEQRDSAMYRCASGDSGTIHTGELFFGEGSRLTVL.

This clonotype was seen many times. The CDR3 loop reads CASSSRWGSYEQYF. The CDR3 DNA is TGTGCCAGCAGCTCTCGGTGGGGCTCCTACGAGCAGTACTTC. The J gene is TRBJ2-7, the V gene TRBV7-2; D call uncertain. The CDR3 has 14 amino acids. CDR1 and CDR2 (germline): SGHTA, FQGNSA. V was clipped by 4 bases and J by 0 bases, with 10 bases between them.

This clonotype was detected only a few times. The chain is built from TRBV7-8 and TRBJ1-5; no reliable D call. Deletions cut 1 base from V and 6 bases from J, with 13 bases between. The CDR3 is 15 residues long. CDR1 SGHVS and CDR2 FQNEAQ come from the germline V gene. CDR3 protein: CASSLDVPLGQPQHF. CDR3 nucleotides: TGTGCCAGCAGCTTAGATGTCCCGCTCGGTCAGCCCCAGCATTTT. Together with reference TRBV7-8 and TRBJ1-5, the CDR3 gives the full variable domain: GAGVSQSPRYKVAKRGQDVALRCDPISGHVSLFWYQQALGQGPEFLTYFQNEAQLDKSGLPSDRFFAERPEGSVSTLKIQRTQQEDSAVYLCASSLDVPLGQPQHFGDGTRLSIL.

In DNA form, the CDR3 reads TGTGCCACCAGTGATTCCTCCGGGACTAGCGGGGGGGCATATGAGCAGTTCTTC. Protein sequence: CATSDSSGTSGGAYEQFF. J is TRBJ2-1 and V is TRBV24-1; 16 bases fit TRBD2. With V trimmed by 2 bases and J by 8 bases, 8 bases remained unmatched. The CDR3 runs to 18 residues. The germline gives CDR1 KGHDR, CDR2 SFDVKD.

The DNA of the CDR3 is TGCGCCAGCAGCTTGAACCCAGGGGCTTCCTACGAGCAGTACGTC. It specifies CASSLNPGASYEQYV. This rearrangement joins TRBV5-1 to TRBJ2-7; a possible D gene is TRBD1 (6 bases). The CDR3 has 15 amino acids. V was clipped by 1 base and J by 1 base, with 12 bases between them. Germline CDR1 and CDR2: SGHRS and YFSETQ.

This clonotype was counted only a few times. The chain links TRBV28 to TRBJ2-7; 11 bases are shared with TRBD2. Germline values: CDR1 MDHEN, CDR2 SYDVKM. The CDR3 is 14 residues long. With 6 bases clipped from V and 4 bases from J, the junction kept 5 bases outside the gene matches. The CDR3 loop is CASRSSGGIYEQYF. The CDR3 DNA reads as TGTGCCAGCAGATCTAGCGGGGGGATTTACGAGCAGTACTTC.

This clonotype was observed a handful of times. CDR3 in amino acids: CASSPFTGDNEKLFF. The CDR3 nucleotides are TGTGCCAGCAGCCCCTTTACCGGGGATAATGAAAAACTGTTTTTT. The chain joins TRBV12-3 or TRBV12-4 to TRBJ1-4, with D unresolved. V lost 6 bases, J lost 4 bases, and 15 bases lay in between. The CDR3 is made up of 15 amino acids.

This clonotype showed up just a few times. The rearrangement links TRBV3-1 to TRBJ2-7; possible D gene TRBD1, 6 bases. Germline values: CDR1 LGHDT, CDR2 YNNKEL (reference sequence). Trimming took 4 bases from V and 6 from J, leaving 10 bases between them. The CDR3 spans 12 residues. CDR3 bases: TGTGCCAGCAGCCTCAGAGGGGGCGAGCAGTACGTC. It translates to CASSLRGGEQYV.

The chain combines TRBV20-1 with TRBJ1-1; 7 positions match TRBD1. The V and J ends lost 1 base and 6 bases, in that order; junction bases with no gene match: 8. Germline CDR1 and CDR2: DFQATT and SNEGSKA (reference sequence). The CDR3 has 14 residues. CDR3 region: CSARGYRGAAEAFF. For the CDR3, the DNA is TGCAGTGCTAGAGGTTACAGGGGAGCTGCTGAAGCTTTCTTT.

This clonotype was counted many times. V and J are TRBV13 and TRBJ2-5; D not resolved. This CDR3 region has 13 residues. The germline V gene encodes CDR1 PRHDT and CDR2 FYEKMQ (reference sequence). Trimming cost V 5 bases and J 2 bases, with 9 bases left between them. In DNA form, the CDR3 reads TGTGCCAGCAGCACCCGGGTTCAAGAGACCCAGTACTTC. It specifies CASSTRVQETQYF.